What follows describes a single T cell receptor beta chain. CDR1 is SGHRS, CDR2 YFSETQ, per germline. With 1 base removed from V and 3 bases from J, the gap between germline ends came to 10 bases. The CDR3 is made up of 14 amino acids. The data stem from a study of blood T cell repertoires in COVID-19. Looking at the study overall: Acute and convalescent COVID-19 specimens originated in the United States, Italy and Spain.

As handled by the study authors: Reference gene primers were amplified, and this amplification served to estimate nucleated cell counts. Assay used: immunoSEQ multiplex PCR; TCRdb lists only in-frame clones, some missing. That table gives V, J and clone size, and the DNA gave D and trimming. Of about 66,000 clones listed, roughly nine tenths were seen once; the top ten hold approximately 1.5%. Sequenced input: peripheral blood. The chain recombines TRBV5-1 with TRBJ1-1, with unresolved D. The receptor was isolated from a man in his 60s with acute or convalescent COVID-19. The CDR3 sequence: CASSLRGRDTEAFF. The CDR3 region has the DNA TGCGCCAGCAGCTTGAGAGGGCGAGACACTGAAGCTTTCTTT.